This T cell receptor beta chain was sequenced in a study of immune evolution from preneoplasia to lung adenocarcinoma. For the study at large: HLA loss of heterozygosity: 5.5% to 8.5% AIS, about 15% MIA, around 33% ADC, none AAH. Study results and caveats: Normal lung had highest clonality; later lesions appeared denser, more diverse.

Two lung cancer pathologists independently confirmed each histologic diagnosis. A word on this clone: Its antigen is not identified.

The method was immunoSEQ multiplex PCR; TCRdb's version includes in-frame clones alone and lacks a portion of them. The sample lists under 45,000 clones; around 79% were seen once. The CDR3 spans 16 residues. The V and J ends lost 0 bases and 5 bases, in that order; junction bases with no gene match: 9. Germline V gene data show CDR1 as SGHNT and CDR2 as YYREEE (reference sequence). V is TRBV5-4 and J is TRBJ2-5; 8 positions agree with TRBD2. The source is a person in their sixties or seventies with lung adenocarcinoma. The specimen was FFPE invasive lung adenocarcinoma tissue. The CDR3 DNA is TGTGCCAGCAGCTTGGGGCGGGAGGTTTTCAGTGAGACCCAGTACTTC. This sequence encodes CASSLGREVFSETQYF. The full variable domain, in which reference TRBV5-4 and TRBJ2-5 provide the parts outside the CDR3, is ETGVTQSPTHLIKTRGQQVTLRCSSQSGHNTVSWYQQALGQGPQFIFQYYREEENGRGNFPPRFSGLQFPNYSSELNVNALELDDSALYLCASSLGREVFSETQYFGPGTRLLVL.